This T cell receptor delta chain emerged from a study of γδ T cells in repeated Plasmodium falciparum infection. As for this clone: The antigen is not known. TCRdb assigns this DNA the protein of a much larger clone, which departs from its translation at residue 11; this likely reflects a read error, and the protein shown comes from translating the DNA.

TCRdb processed the multiplex PCR reads again with the CATT caller. The sample lists under 60,000 delta-chain clones; about 1.6% were seen once. This CDR3 region has 17 residues. The germline CDR1 and CDR2 sequences are TSWWSYY and QGS. V shed 1 base, J shed 2 bases, and the junction held 10 bases outside the gene matches. Bulk repertoires came from Vgamma9/Vdelta2+ or Vdelta2-negative gammadelta T cells flow-sorted from PBMC. Findings and caveats of the study: Donors in Mali lived in a small rural village, largely one ethnic group. Vdelta2-negative gammadelta repertoires, largely Vdelta1+, seemingly showed infection-driven waves of new clonal selection.

The sample comprised gamma-delta T cells from blood. The clonotype originates from a pool of human donors (malaria-infected and uninfected, not separated). This chain connects TRDV1 to TRDJ1; 7 positions agree with TRDD3. The CDR3 reads CALGERPPGDVTDKLIF. DNA of the CDR3: TGTGCTCTTGGGGAACGGCCTCCGGGGGATGTAACCGATAAACTCATCTTT.